This is a list of T cell receptor beta chains from one sample in a study of OX40 agonist ivuxolimab in advanced cancers. The data were produced by immunoSEQ multiplex PCR, yet TCRdb's version contains in-frame clones alone and is incomplete. The sample contains over 30,000 clones, about four fifths of which appear only once. The input for sequencing was CD4+ or CD8+ T cells sorted from blood, taken in a trial of the OX40 agonist ivuxolimab. These receptors all come from an adult with an advanced solid tumor such as melanoma, head and neck, liver or kidney cancer. The CDR3 runs from the conserved cysteine through the conserved F or W. D genes are given only for firm matches. Size is stated for part of the rows, as once, few or many counts, or as a class when the clone is expanded.

V	J	size	D	CDR3	DNA
TRBV7-6	TRBJ1-4	.	.	CASSLTAGGISNEKLFF	TGTGCCAGCAGCCTCACGGCGGGGGGGATTTCTAATGAAAAACTGTTTTTT
TRBV5-4	TRBJ2-2	.	.	CASSLAKRTPNTGELFF	TGTGCCAGCAGCTTGGCCAAGCGGACCCCGAACACCGGGGAGCTGTTTTTT
TRBV5-1	TRBJ2-7	.	.	CASSLNWPGEGRNYEQYF	TGCGCCAGCAGCTTAAATTGGCCAGGGGAAGGGCGCAACTACGAGCAGTACTTC
TRBV21-1	TRBJ2-7	.	.	CASSKDCTGGRKEQYF	TGTGCCAGCAGCAAAGATTGTACAGGGGGCCGGAAAGAGCAGTACTTC
TRBV2	TRBJ2-1	.	.	CASNGGLSYNEQFF	TGTGCCAGCAACGGGGGGCTGTCCTACAATGAGCAGTTCTTC
TRBV5-4	TRBJ2-5	.	.	CASRGGGSKETQYF	TGTGCCAGCAGGGGAGGGGGCTCGAAAGAGACCCAGTACTTC
TRBV10-1	TRBJ2-7	.	.	CASSGIANYEQYF	TGCGCCAGCAGTGGAATAGCGAATTACGAGCAGTACTTC
TRBV28	TRBJ2-7	.	TRBD1	CASSLPGGDYEQYF	TGTGCCAGCAGTTTACCAGGGGGCGACTACGAGCAGTACTTC
TRBV29-1	TRBJ1-1	few	.	CSVGTDRSTEAFF	TGCAGCGTGGGGACCGACAGGTCAACTGAAGCTTTCTTT
TRBV7-8	TRBJ2-7	.	TRBD1	CASSMGQGVYEQYF	TGTGCCAGCAGCATGGGACAGGGGGTCTACGAGCAGTACTTC
TRBV20-1	TRBJ1-2	.	.	CSARLGGYTF	TGCAGTGCTAGGTTGGGTGGCTACACCTTC